The rows below give T cell receptor beta chains drawn from one sample of a study of early T cells in non-severe SARS-CoV-2 infection. TCRdb ran MiXCR on the 5' RACE reads and lists one entry per CDR3 protein. This table has about 80,000 distinct CDR3 sequences, 10% to 12% appearing once. Source material: whole blood. The receptors derive from an adult who was a healthcare worker with PCR-confirmed SARS-CoV-2 infection or an uninfected control (not recorded which). The CDR3 runs from the conserved cysteine through the conserved F or W. A D gene is named only where the DNA matches it firmly. Size is stated for part of the rows, as once, few or many counts, or as a class when the clone is expanded.

CDR3 DNA: TGTGCCAGTAGGTTTAGCGGGAGACACAATGAGCAGTTCTTC; CDR3 protein: CASRFSGRHNEQFF; V gene: TRBV19; D gene: TRBD2; clone size: many; J gene: TRBJ2-1
CDR3 DNA: TGTGCCAGCAGCTCCCCCAAAGGAACCTACGAGCAGTACTTC; CDR3 protein: CASSSPKGTYEQYF; V gene: TRBV7-9; D gene: NA; clone size: NA; J gene: TRBJ2-7
CDR3 DNA: TGTGCCAGCGGAACAGGGGGCCCCACAGATACGCAGTATTTT; CDR3 protein: CASGTGGPTDTQYF; V gene: TRBV27; D gene: TRBD1; clone size: few; J gene: TRBJ2-3
CDR3 DNA: TGTGCCACCCGACCGGGGGCGAGGGGTGATCCCCTCCACTTT; CDR3 protein: CATRPGARGDPLHF; V gene: TRBV7-9; D gene: NA; clone size: many; J gene: TRBJ1-6
CDR3 DNA: TGTGCCAGCAGCCCAGCGGAGGGCCAGCCCCAGCATTTT; CDR3 protein: CASSPAEGQPQHF; V gene: TRBV12-3/TRBV12-4; D gene: NA; clone size: many; J gene: TRBJ1-5
CDR3 DNA: TGTGCCAGCAGTTACTCCGGGACTAGCGGCCAAGAGACCCAGTACTTC; CDR3 protein: CASSYSGTSGQETQYF; V gene: TRBV6-5; D gene: TRBD2; clone size: many; J gene: TRBJ2-5
CDR3 DNA: TGCAGCGTTTCAACCGGCATGCGGGGGGATACGCAGTATTTT; CDR3 protein: CSVSTGMRGDTQYF; V gene: TRBV29-1; D gene: TRBD2; clone size: few; J gene: TRBJ2-3
CDR3 DNA: TGCGCCAGCAGCCCCGTTTTAGGGGGCGAGCAGTACTTC; CDR3 protein: CASSPVLGGEQYF; V gene: TRBV5-1; D gene: NA; clone size: NA; J gene: TRBJ2-7
CDR3 DNA: TGTGCCAGCAGGGGGACAGCAATGAGCAATCAGCCCCAGCATTTT; CDR3 protein: CASRGTAMSNQPQHF; V gene: TRBV2; D gene: TRBD1; clone size: few; J gene: TRBJ1-5
CDR3 DNA: TGTGCCAGCGGACAGGATTTCAATGAGCAGTTCTTC; CDR3 protein: CASGQDFNEQFF; V gene: TRBV2; D gene: TRBD1; clone size: NA; J gene: TRBJ2-1
CDR3 DNA: TGTGCCAGCAGTCACGGGACAAGCCACAATGAGCAGTTCTTC; CDR3 protein: CASSHGTSHNEQFF; V gene: TRBV28; D gene: NA; clone size: NA; J gene: TRBJ2-1
CDR3 DNA: TGTGCCAGCACCCTGGACAGGGGGTTTTGCTACACCTTC; CDR3 protein: CASTLDRGFCYTF; V gene: TRBV6-4; D gene: TRBD1; clone size: NA; J gene: TRBJ1-2
CDR3 DNA: TGCAGTGTCACGCCGGGGGCACGGGAGACCCAGTACTTC; CDR3 protein: CSVTPGARETQYF; V gene: TRBV20-1; D gene: NA; clone size: many; J gene: TRBJ2-5
CDR3 DNA: TGCGCCAGCAGCTTGGAACTAGCGGGGACCTACAATGAGCAGTTCTTC; CDR3 protein: CASSLELAGTYNEQFF; V gene: TRBV5-1; D gene: TRBD2; clone size: NA; J gene: TRBJ2-1
CDR3 DNA: TGTGCCAGCAGTTGGGACCCAACTAGCACAGATACGCAGTATTTT; CDR3 protein: CASSWDPTSTDTQYF; V gene: TRBV6-5; D gene: NA; clone size: NA; J gene: TRBJ2-3
CDR3 DNA: TGTGCCAGCAGTGAGCTAGCGGGGAGCACAGATACGCAGTATTTT; CDR3 protein: CASSELAGSTDTQYF; V gene: TRBV25-1; D gene: TRBD2; clone size: many; J gene: TRBJ2-3
CDR3 DNA: TGCAGCGTTGACGGGGGGGCGTTTGGCACAGATACGCAGTATTTT; CDR3 protein: CSVDGGAFGTDTQYF; V gene: TRBV29-1; D gene: TRBD2; clone size: few; J gene: TRBJ2-3
CDR3 DNA: TGCGCCAGCAGCCCCGCAGGACAGGGAGGGGGCTACACCTTC; CDR3 protein: CASSPAGQGGGYTF; V gene: TRBV5-1; D gene: TRBD1; clone size: few; J gene: TRBJ1-2
CDR3 DNA: TGTGCCAGCAGCCAAGTGACTAGCGGGCAGAACCAAGAGACCCAGTACTTC; CDR3 protein: CASSQVTSGQNQETQYF; V gene: TRBV4-2; D gene: TRBD2; clone size: NA; J gene: TRBJ2-5